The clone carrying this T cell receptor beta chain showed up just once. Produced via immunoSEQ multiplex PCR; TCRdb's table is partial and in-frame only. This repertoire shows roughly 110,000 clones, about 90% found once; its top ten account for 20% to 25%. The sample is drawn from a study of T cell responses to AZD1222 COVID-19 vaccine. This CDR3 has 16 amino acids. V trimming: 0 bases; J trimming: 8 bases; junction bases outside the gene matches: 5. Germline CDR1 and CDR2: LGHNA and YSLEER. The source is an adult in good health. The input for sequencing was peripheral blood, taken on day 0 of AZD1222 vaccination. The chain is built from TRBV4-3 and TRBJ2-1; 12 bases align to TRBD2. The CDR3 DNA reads TGCGCCAGCAGCCAAGAGACTAGCGGGGGCCTCTATGAGCAGTTCTTC. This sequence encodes CASSQETSGGLYEQFF.